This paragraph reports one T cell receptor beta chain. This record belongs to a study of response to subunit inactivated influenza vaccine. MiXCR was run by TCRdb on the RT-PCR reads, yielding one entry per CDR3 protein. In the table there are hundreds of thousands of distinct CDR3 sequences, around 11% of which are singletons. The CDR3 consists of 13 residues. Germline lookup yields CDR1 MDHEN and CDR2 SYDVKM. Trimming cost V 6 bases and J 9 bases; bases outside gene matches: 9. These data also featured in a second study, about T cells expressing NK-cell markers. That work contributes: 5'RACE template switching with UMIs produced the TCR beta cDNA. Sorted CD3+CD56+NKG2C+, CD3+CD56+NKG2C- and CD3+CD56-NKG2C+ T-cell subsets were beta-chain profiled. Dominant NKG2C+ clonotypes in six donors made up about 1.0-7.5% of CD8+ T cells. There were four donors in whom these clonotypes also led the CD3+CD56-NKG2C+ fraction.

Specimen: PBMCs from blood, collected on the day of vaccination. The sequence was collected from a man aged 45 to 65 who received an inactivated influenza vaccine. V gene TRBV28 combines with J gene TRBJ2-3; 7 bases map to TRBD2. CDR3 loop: CASRGGGPGTQYF. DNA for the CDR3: TGTGCCAGCAGGGGGGGAGGGCCGGGCACGCAGTATTTT.